Listed below are T cell receptor beta chains from one sample, sequenced in a study of post-analysis software for immune sequencing data. MiXCR, run by TCRdb on the PCR reads, gives a single entry per CDR3 protein. The sample includes some 800,000 distinct CDR3 sequences, more than 45% of them seen just once. Sequencing input: blood. The receptors come from a girl aged 5 to 17 with multiple sclerosis. Both conserved end residues are part of each CDR3. The D gene is left open where the match is weak. The size of a clone is reported for some rows only, either as once, few or many, or as a class for expanded clones.

d_call	v_call	clone_size	j_call	cdr3_nt	cdr3_aa
-	TRBV6-1	-	TRBJ1-2	TGTGCCAGCGGCCGGGACGGAAGCGCTGGCTACACCTTC	CASGRDGSAGYTF
-	TRBV29-1	-	TRBJ2-6	TGCAGCGTTGAAGTTTTTCCTGAGGGGCCCGACGGGCGGGCCAACGTCCTGACTTTC	CSVEVFPEGPDGRANVLTF
TRBD1	TRBV7-9	-	TRBJ2-7	TGTGCCGGCAGCTTAGGGACAGGGGACGAGCAGTACTTC	CAGSLGTGDEQYF
-	TRBV24-1	-	TRBJ2-1	TGTGCCACCAGTGATACAAGCCGCAATGAGCAGTTCTTC	CATSDTSRNEQFF
TRBD2	TRBV12-3/TRBV12-4	-	TRBJ2-4	TGTGCCAGCAGTTTAGCGGGGGGGTGGAGAAACATTCGGTACTTC	CASSLAGGWRNIRYF
TRBD2	TRBV20-1	-	TRBJ2-1	TGCAGTGCTACCACTAGCGGAGTGTACAATGAGCAGTTCTTC	CSATTSGVYNEQFF
TRBD2	TRBV20-1	-	TRBJ2-7	TGCAGTGCTAGAAGGGGACTAGCGGGAAAGTACGAGCAGTACTTC	CSARRGLAGKYEQYF
TRBD2	TRBV12-3/TRBV12-4	once	TRBJ2-5	TGTGCCAGCAGTTCCCCAGCGGGAGCACAAGAGACCCAGTACTTC	CASSSPAGAQETQYF
-	TRBV9	-	TRBJ2-7	TGTGCCAGCAGCGTAGGAGACGGCCCGCGCGAGCAGTACTTC	CASSVGDGPREQYF
TRBD1	TRBV12-3/TRBV12-4	few	TRBJ2-1	TGTGCCAGCAGTTTCCCAGGGGGAGAGCAGTTCTTC	CASSFPGGEQFF
-	TRBV9	-	TRBJ2-7	TGTGCCAGCAGCGTAGATGTTGGGACCCACTACGAGCAGTACTTC	CASSVDVGTHYEQYF
-	TRBV4-1	-	TRBJ2-1	TGCGCCAGCAGCCTCGGTAGCGAGGAGCAGTTCTTC	CASSLGSEEQFF
TRBD2	TRBV5-1	-	TRBJ2-5	TGCGCCAGCAGCTTGGTTAGCGGGGCAGAAGAGACCCAGTACTTC	CASSLVSGAEETQYF
-	TRBV4-2	-	TRBJ1-5	TGTGCCAGCAGCCAAGAGTTCGGACAGTTTCCCAATCAGCCCCAGCATTTT	CASSQEFGQFPNQPQHF
-	TRBV6-1	-	TRBJ2-7	TGTGCCAGCAAGGCCACCTACGAGCAGTACTTC	CASKATYEQYF
-	TRBV6-6	-	TRBJ1-6	TGTGCCAGCAGTGGACTGTCTTGGCCCCTCCACTTT	CASSGLSWPLHF
-	TRBV6-6	-	TRBJ2-5	TGTGCCAGCAGTTATTCGGACTCCTCCAGGGAGCAGTACTTC	CASSYSDSSREQYF
-	TRBV18	few	TRBJ2-5	TGTGCCAGCTCACCACTACTGGGTATCGAGACCCAGTACTTC	CASSPLLGIETQYF
TRBD2	TRBV5-6	-	TRBJ2-7	TGTGCCTGCAGCTCGACTAGCGGGACCTACGAGCAGTACTTC	CACSSTSGTYEQYF
-	TRBV27	once	TRBJ2-5	TGTGCCAGCAGTTCACGGGCCCGTCTCGGGGATGAGCAGTACTTC	CASSSRARLGDEQYF
-	TRBV7-3	-	TRBJ1-6	TGTGCCAGCAGCTTGGGCAGACCACATTCACCCCTCCACTTT	CASSLGRPHSPLHF
-	TRBV3-1	-	TRBJ2-1	TGTGCCAGCAGCCAAGATCGGCCTACGAGGAGCGATGAGCAGTTCTTC	CASSQDRPTRSDEQFF
-	TRBV6-1	few	TRBJ1-5	TGTGCCAGCAGTGAAGCCGGGCAGGTCAATCAGCCCCAGCATTTT	CASSEAGQVNQPQHF
-	TRBV6-2/TRBV6-3	few	TRBJ2-7	TGTGCCAGCAGTTACCAACAACAGGACAGATCTACCTACGAGCAGTACTTC	CASSYQQQDRSTYEQYF
-	TRBV6-6	once	TRBJ1-4	TGTGCCAGCAGTTACCTCAGGGAGGCGACTAATGAAAAACTGTTTTTT	CASSYLREATNEKLFF
TRBD2	TRBV7-6	-	TRBJ2-1	TGTGCCAGCAGCTTGATCCAAGCGGGGAATGAGCAGTTCTTC	CASSLIQAGNEQFF
-	TRBV6-1	few	TRBJ1-2	TGTGCCAGCAGTGAAACACAGGGAGCTAACTATGGCTACACCTTC	CASSETQGANYGYTF
-	TRBV5-1	-	TRBJ2-3	TGCGCCAGCAGCCTCCCGGGTAGCGGCTTAATGGATACGCAGTATTTT	CASSLPGSGLMDTQYF
-	TRBV27	few	TRBJ1-5	TGTGCCAGCAGTTTACAAGGATACAATCAGCCCCAGCATTTT	CASSLQGYNQPQHF
-	TRBV20-1	-	TRBJ1-1	TGCAGTGCTAGAGAGGGCAGTGAAGCTTTCTTT	CSAREGSEAFF
-	TRBV24-1	-	TRBJ2-1	TGTGCCACCTGTCGCGAGCAGTTCTTC	CATCREQFF
-	TRBV7-9	-	TRBJ2-1	TGTGCCAGCAGCCCGACAGGTGACTACAATGAGCAGTTCTTC	CASSPTGDYNEQFF
TRBD1	TRBV15	-	TRBJ2-3	TGTGCCACCAGCATCCCCGGGACAGGGACTGGCGATACGCAGTATTTT	CATSIPGTGTGDTQYF
TRBD2	TRBV20-1	-	TRBJ2-3	TGCAGCGTTGAAGATCGGCGGGGGAGCACAGATACGCAGTATTTT	CSVEDRRGSTDTQYF
-	TRBV29-1	once	TRBJ2-1	TGCAGCGTCCCAGCAGGGGCTGAGCAGTTCTTC	CSVPAGAEQFF
-	TRBV6-4	-	TRBJ2-5	TGTGCCATCAAATCCTGTAGGGAGACCCAGTACTTC	CAIKSCRETQYF
-	TRBV11-2	-	TRBJ1-4	TGTGCCAGCAGCGGGGTGGGGGAAAAACTGTTTTTT	CASSGVGEKLFF
TRBD1	TRBV5-5	-	TRBJ1-5	TGTGCCAGCAGCTTGGAAGGGGGACAGGGTCTCCCCCAGCATTTT	CASSLEGGQGLPQHF
-	TRBV20-1	-	TRBJ2-7	TGCAGTGCCGCGCCGGGACATAACCTCTACGAGCAGTACTTC	CSAAPGHNLYEQYF
TRBD2	TRBV13	-	TRBJ2-1	TGTGCCAGCAGAATAGCGGGACGCTCCTACAATGAGCAGTTCTTC	CASRIAGRSYNEQFF
TRBD1	TRBV9	-	TRBJ2-5	TGTGCCAGCAGCCCCGGACAGGGTAATTTAGAGACCCAGTACTTC	CASSPGQGNLETQYF
TRBD2	TRBV27	-	TRBJ2-1	TGTGCCAGCAGCTTAGCGGGAGGAAGGAGTGAGCAGTTCTTC	CASSLAGGRSEQFF
TRBD2	TRBV20-1	few	TRBJ2-1	TGCAGTGCTCCGAATCCAGCGGGAGGTTCTATGGATGAGCAGTTCTTC	CSAPNPAGGSMDEQFF
TRBD2	TRBV10-1	few	TRBJ2-1	TGCGCCAGCAGTGAGTCGGCTAGCGGGAGAAATGAGCAGTTCTTC	CASSESASGRNEQFF
-	TRBV4-1	-	TRBJ2-4	TGCGCCAGCAGCCAAGGCCGAGGAGTCCCCAAGCAGTACTTC	CASSQGRGVPKQYF
TRBD1	TRBV27	-	TRBJ1-1	TGTGCCAGCAGTTTCCAGAACAGGGGGAGGAACACTGAAGCTTTCTTT	CASSFQNRGRNTEAFF
-	TRBV11-2	-	TRBJ2-3	TGTGCCAGCAGCCCCGATACGGGAGATACGCAGTATTTT	CASSPDTGDTQYF
-	TRBV7-9	few	TRBJ2-7	TGTGCCAGCAGCTCCGGTCCGTTACAGTACTACGAGCAGTACTTC	CASSSGPLQYYEQYF
TRBD2	TRBV20-1	many	TRBJ2-7	TGCAGTGCTAGGGGACTAACACCTTACGAGCAGTACTTC	CSARGLTPYEQYF
TRBD2	TRBV13	-	TRBJ2-1	TGTGCCAGCAGCGAGCTAGCGGGACCCTACAATGAGCAGTTCTTC	CASSELAGPYNEQFF
-	TRBV6-5	few	TRBJ2-5	TGTGCCAGCAGTTACCTAGGGAAGGGGGAGCAGTACTTC	CASSYLGKGEQYF
-	TRBV6-5	-	TRBJ2-3	TGTGCCAGCAGTTACCGATGGGAGCAGTATTTT	CASSYRWEQYF
TRBD1	TRBV3-1	few	TRBJ1-2	TGTGCCAGCAGCCAAGATTTTATTCGACAGGGAGACGATGGCTACACCTTC	CASSQDFIRQGDDGYTF